Each of the 5 T cell receptor beta chains below was sequenced from the same sample in a study of blood T cell repertoires in COVID-19. The data were produced by immunoSEQ multiplex PCR, yet TCRdb's version contains in-frame clones alone and is incomplete. The table shows about 250,000 clones, with approximately 89% occurring only once. Material: peripheral blood. Receptors were obtained from a woman aged 25 to 39 with COVID-19, enrolled during active disease.

The CDR3 protein is CASGQGYNPEAFF. In DNA form, the CDR3 reads TGTGCCAGCGGACAGGGTTATAATCCTGAAGCTTTCTTT. V gene TRBV27 combines with J gene TRBJ1-1, with 8 bases that match TRBD1. Germline CDR1 reads MNHEY; CDR2 reads SMNVEV (reference sequence). V lost 8 bases, J lost 6 bases, and 8 bases stayed unmatched. This CDR3 spans 13 amino acids.

This chain uses TRBV13 with TRBJ1-3; TRBD1 might be the D (6 bases). Germline V gene sequence: CDR1 PRHDT, CDR2 FYEKMQ (reference sequence). The CDR3 covers 17 residues. Trimming removed 5 bases from V and 0 bases from J, with 17 bases in between. The CDR3 sequence is CASSRTDRTSSGNTIYF. CDR3 DNA: TGTGCCAGCAGCCGTACGGACAGAACCTCCTCTGGAAACACCATATATTTT.

The rearrangement links TRBV11-2 to TRBJ2-5; 10 bases line up with TRBD2. This CDR3 has 17 residues. The germline V gene encodes CDR1 SGHAT and CDR2 FQNNGV. J gave up 4 bases and V 0 bases, and 8 bases lay outside the gene matches. The CDR3 reads CASSLDPVAGGRETQYF. CDR3 bases: TGTGCCAGCAGCTTAGATCCGGTAGCGGGGGGCCGAGAGACCCAGTACTTC.

CDR3 amino acids: CAWSPDRGPSMNTEAFF. Written as DNA, the CDR3 is TGTGCCTGGAGTCCGGACAGGGGGCCCTCCATGAACACTGAAGCTTTCTTT. The rearrangement links TRBV30 to TRBJ1-1, with 11 bases identical to TRBD1. Germline CDR1 GTSNPN, CDR2 SVGIG (reference sequence). The CDR3 loop spans 17 amino acids. V shed 2 bases, J shed 0 bases, and the junction held 8 bases outside the gene matches.

The rearrangement joins TRBV4-2 to TRBJ1-1; tentative D call: TRBD1 (5 bases). This CDR3 spans 13 amino acids. Per germline, CDR1 LGHNA and CDR2 YNFKEQ. Trimming shortened V by 4 bases and J by 0 bases, and 6 bases separated the two germline ends. The CDR3 is CASSPTVNTEAFF. CDR3 in DNA: TGTGCCAGCAGCCCGACAGTGAACACTGAAGCTTTCTTT.